This T cell receptor beta chain was documented in a study of identical twins. TCRdb redid the calling of the 5' RACE reads with MiXCR, one entry per CDR3 protein. Here the sample spans some 460,000 distinct CDR3 sequences, more than 13% being singletons. The sample holds a few counts of this clonotype. The V end lost 0 bases, the J end lost 4 bases, and 15 bases lay between the germline ends. Germline CDR1 and CDR2: LGHNA and YNFKEQ. The CDR3 is 17 amino acids. These same records also appear under a second study, on yellow fever vaccine responses in identical twins.

This TCR derives from a woman in her late teens or twenties in good health. Source material: CD4+ T cells sorted from blood. The J gene is TRBJ2-2, the V gene TRBV4-2, with D perhaps matching TRBD1 or TRBD2 (5 bases each). The CDR3 spells CASSQDPGPQSTGELFF. In DNA form, the CDR3 reads TGTGCCAGCAGCCAAGATCCGGGGCCTCAAAGCACCGGGGAGCTGTTTTTT.